The rows below give T cell receptor beta chains drawn from one sample of a study of CD8 T cells in Susac syndrome. Each CDR3 protein is one row after TCRdb ran MiXCR on the immunoSEQ multiplex PCR reads. The sample contains some 130,000 distinct CDR3 sequences, roughly 80% of which appear only once. What was sequenced was CD8+ T cells from PBMCs. All receptors derive from a human donor with multiple sclerosis. Both conserved end residues are part of each CDR3. A D gene is named only where the DNA matches it firmly. Expanded clones get a size class; other rows say once, few or many, or leave the size out.

16	-	TRBV7-2	TRBJ2-4	TRBD2	TGTGCCAGCAGCTATCTAGCGGGAGGGGGAGAAAACATTCAGTACTTC	CASSYLAGGGENIQYF
14	once	TRBV6-1	TRBJ1-4	-	TGTGCCAGCATCCGAAGTGGGGCTAATGAAAAACTGTTTTTT	CASIRSGANEKLFF
19	-	TRBV7-2	TRBJ2-3	TRBD2	TGTGCCAGCAGCTTTGTACTAGCGGGGGGCCGACCTCTCACAGATACGCAGTATTTT	CASSFVLAGGRPLTDTQYF
14	many	TRBV13	TRBJ1-2	-	TGTGCCAGCAGCGGGAGGGACAAGGTTGGTGGCTACACCTTC	CASSGRDKVGGYTF
18	-	TRBV20-1	TRBJ2-1	TRBD2	TGCAGTGCCATTTTAGGGACTAGCGGGAGAACTTCCTACAATGAGCAGTTCTTC	CSAILGTSGRTSYNEQFF
11	-	TRBV19	TRBJ1-1	-	TGTGCCAGTACTCACGCAGGTTCGGCTTTCTTT	CASTHAGSAFF
12	-	TRBV12-3/TRBV12-4	TRBJ2-3	-	TGTGCCAGCAATACCTACTCGGGGGCGCAGTATTTT	CASNTYSGAQYF
11	-	TRBV9	TRBJ2-7	-	TGTGCCAGCAGCACGAGACAGGCAGATCACTTC	CASSTRQADHF
12	-	TRBV19	TRBJ2-1	TRBD1	TGTGCCTCGGGACAGCTCTACAATGAGCAGTTCTTC	CASGQLYNEQFF
15	-	TRBV18	TRBJ2-7	-	TGTGCCAGCTCACCACCGATTGGGAATTCCTACGAGCAGTACTTC	CASSPPIGNSYEQYF
11	-	TRBV30	TRBJ2-5	-	TGTGCCGGGGACGTTCAAGAGACCCAGTACTTC	CAGDVQETQYF
12	few	TRBV5-4	TRBJ2-5	-	TGTGCCAGCAGCCCATGGACTGGCACCCAGTACTTC	CASSPWTGTQYF
14	-	TRBV11-2	TRBJ2-3	-	TGTGCCAGCAGCTTAGTTGGCTTCACAGATACGCAGTATTTT	CASSLVGFTDTQYF
14	-	TRBV12-3/TRBV12-4	TRBJ1-4	-	TGTGCCAGCAGCACCAGTGCAACTAATGAAAAACTGTTTTTT	CASSTSATNEKLFF
15	-	TRBV25-1	TRBJ1-5	TRBD1	TGTGCCAGCAGTGGGGAACAGGGGTCCAATCAGCCCCAGCATTTT	CASSGEQGSNQPQHF
15	-	TRBV19	TRBJ2-1	-	TGTGCCAGTACCGCCTACGCCGGGGTCTACAATGAGCAGTTCTTC	CASTAYAGVYNEQFF
16	few	TRBV6-2/TRBV6-3	TRBJ2-7	-	TGTGCCAGCAGTTACAAGGAACGGGGGACCCTCTACGAGCAGTACTTC	CASSYKERGTLYEQYF
16	-	TRBV9	TRBJ1-2	TRBD1	TGTGCCAGCAGCGTAGATTCGACAGGGTGGGTGTATGGCTACACCTTC	CASSVDSTGWVYGYTF
17	-	TRBV3-1	TRBJ1-2	-	TGTGCCAGCAGCCGGGCGTCTACAGGGCCACTCTACTATGGCTACACCTTC	CASSRASTGPLYYGYTF
16	-	TRBV4-1	TRBJ1-3	-	TGCGCCAGCAGCCAAGATCGGAGGGGCTCTGGAAACACCATATATTTT	CASSQDRRGSGNTIYF
13	once	TRBV5-5	TRBJ1-1	-	TGTGCCTCCCTCAGGGGATCTAGCACTGAAGCTTTCTTT	CASLRGSSTEAFF
14	few	TRBV2	TRBJ1-2	TRBD1	TGTGCCAGCAGCAATACAGGGGGTGGATATGGCTACACCTTC	CASSNTGGGYGYTF
15	-	TRBV6-2/TRBV6-3	TRBJ2-1	TRBD2	TGTGCCAGCAGCCTACTAGCGGCTACCTACAATGAGCAGTTCTTC	CASSLLAATYNEQFF
15	-	TRBV12-3/TRBV12-4	TRBJ1-5	-	TGTGCCAGCAGTTTGGGACGGAATAGCAATCAGCCCCAGCATTTT	CASSLGRNSNQPQHF
18	-	TRBV20-1	TRBJ2-1	-	TGCAGTACCCCCGCCGTCTCCCGCGGCAAAATCTCCTACAATGAGCAGTTCTTC	CSTPAVSRGKISYNEQFF
16	-	TRBV12-3/TRBV12-4	TRBJ2-2	-	TGTGCCAGCAGTTTATGGGCACAGGCGAACACCGGGGAGCTGTTTTTT	CASSLWAQANTGELFF
18	-	TRBV5-6	TRBJ2-3	TRBD2	TGTGCCAGCAGCGCGGGACTAGCGGGTGGAAGGGCCACAGATACGCAGTATTTT	CASSAGLAGGRATDTQYF
15	-	TRBV20-1	TRBJ2-3	-	TGCAGTGCTAGCGGGCAGCGGTCACTCAGGGATACGCAGTATTTT	CSASGQRSLRDTQYF
12	-	TRBV29-1	TRBJ1-2	-	TGCAGCGTTGTTGAGGGAAACTATGGCTACACCTTC	CSVVEGNYGYTF
13	-	TRBV27	TRBJ2-4	-	TGTGCCAGCAGTTTAGGGGCAGGATCCTTTCAGTACTTC	CASSLGAGSFQYF
11	-	TRBV5-4	TRBJ2-1	-	TGTGCCAGCAGCGGAGTCAATGAGCAGTTCTTC	CASSGVNEQFF
12	-	TRBV2	TRBJ1-4	-	TGTGCCAGCGGCCAGGGTAGTGAAAAACTGTTTTTT	CASGQGSEKLFF
13	-	TRBV12-5	TRBJ2-2	-	TGTGCTAGTGGTTTGAGGTCTGTGGGGGAGCTGTTTTTT	CASGLRSVGELFF
13	-	TRBV20-1	TRBJ2-3	-	TGCAGTGCCCCCTCGGAAAGCTCCGATACGCAGTATTTT	CSAPSESSDTQYF
15	-	TRBV11-2	TRBJ2-1	-	TGTGCCAGCAGCTTCCACAGGTCCTCCTACAATGAGCAGTTCTTC	CASSFHRSSYNEQFF
12	-	TRBV12-3/TRBV12-4	TRBJ1-1	-	TGTGCCAGCAGCACTCAGGGGACTGAAGCTTTCTTT	CASSTQGTEAFF
14	-	TRBV20-1	TRBJ2-7	TRBD1	TGCAGTGCTAGAAGTCCAGGGGGCATCTACGAGCAGTACTTC	CSARSPGGIYEQYF
12	-	TRBV6-2/TRBV6-3	TRBJ1-2	-	TGTGCCAGCAGTGACGGAGGGCTTGGCTACACCTTC	CASSDGGLGYTF
11	-	TRBV11-2	TRBJ1-1	-	TGTGCCAGCAGTAGGGGTTCTGAAGCTTTCTTT	CASSRGSEAFF
16	once	TRBV28	TRBJ2-6	TRBD2	TGTGCCAGCAGTCTAGCGGGGCGCTCTGGGGCCAACGTCCTGACTTTC	CASSLAGRSGANVLTF
13	-	TRBV5-1	TRBJ2-1	-	TGCGCCAGCAGCTTACTAGCCGGCGGCGAGCAGTTCTTC	CASSLLAGGEQFF